This T cell receptor beta chain was sequenced for a study of T cells in Graves' hyperthyroidism and ophthalmopathy (dated by TCRdb to the late 2010s). Regarding the study in general: Peripheral blood was sampled at the time of initial diagnosis, prior to any treatment. To identify distinguishing TCR V-J signatures, a discovery cohort of 90 to 100 patients was used, comprising 40 to 45 with Graves' ophthalmopathy and around 57 with stable Graves' hyperthyroidism. An independent validation cohort of fewer than 20 hyperthyroidism patients and 17 patients who later progressed to ophthalmopathy tested prospective prediction of ophthalmopathy. For training and testing, the roughly 100 patients in the discovery cohort were randomly divided in a 7:3 ratio. In over five Graves' hyperthyroidism patients, the study also compared T-cell repertoires from thyroid tissue with T-cell repertoires from blood. After sampling, hyperthyroidism patients received methimazole starting at 30 mg daily, and ophthalmopathy patients received high-dose intravenous methylprednisolone. TCR Vbeta CDR3 sequencing of 130 to 150 peripheral blood samples (approximately 44 ophthalmopathy, 70 to 85 hyperthyroidism and roughly 17 progressor patients) is reported in the paper.

From the cysteine through the phenylalanine, the CDR3 covers 15 amino acids. CDR3 DNA only is kept here, 45 bases in frame from base 1. The germline V gene gives CDR1 as SGHRS and CDR2 as YFSETQ. Trimming takes 4 bases from V and 1 base from J, and the germline ends sit 14 bases apart. The investigation overall reported the following: During validation, the model predicted progression to ophthalmopathy a median of about 6.5 months ahead of onset, with more than 55% sensitivity and 72% to 85% specificity. Most expanded thyroid clonotypes (frequency above 0.001) were also detected in blood, suggesting blood repertoires may reflect thyroid immune responses. A 13 V-J signature model separated ophthalmopathy from stable hyperthyroidism, with about 90% sensitivity and 81.08% specificity in cross-validation and 80%/75% in testing. No statistical method was used to set the sample size in advance, and investigators knew the group allocation.

Graves' hyperthyroidism was defined as stable when no progression to ophthalmopathy occurred over 18 months of follow-up. Hyperthyroidism patients were newly diagnosed, with disease duration under 2 months, and aged 18 to 65 years. Patients with uncontrolled infections, other autoimmune diseases, pregnancy or lactation were excluded. Diagnoses were based on clinical symptoms, serum thyroxine and TRAb, thyroid ultrasound and orbital computed tomography. PBMCs were isolated from approximately 10 ml of fresh peripheral blood by Ficoll-Paque density gradient centrifugation. Total RNA was extracted using Trizol reagent, and RNA quality was assessed on an Agilent 2100 Bioanalyzer. The TCR beta CDR3 regions were amplified from RNA transcripts. The first round of RT-PCR for the TCR CDR3 was performed with the HTBI primer set and the Qiagen OneStep RT-PCR kit. A second multiplex PCR round built the libraries, followed by size selection and purification. Libraries were sequenced paired-end with 100 bp reads on an Illumina HiSeq2000. The source study handled its data this way. Raw data were processed with SOAPnuke, discarding reads with adapters, uncalled bases, mean Phred below 15, or no exact constant-primer or identifier match. COPE v1.2.5 was used to merge the high-quality paired reads, and each unique nucleotide sequence was defined as a clonotype. MiTCR v1.1 was used to align clonotypes to the IMGT TRBV, TRBD and TRBJ reference segments. The analysis was restricted to V-J combinations with a frequency above 0.0001, which together covered roughly 99% of the repertoires. A TCS score was defined as the ratio between F50 (clonal expansion) and ExV (chaos), using BLOSUM62-based TCRdist between CDR3 peptides within each V-J. Welch's t-statistics and random forest reduced 500 to 550 V-J features to 13, which were used in a naive Bayes classifier (R e1071). The similarity between thyroid and blood repertoires was quantified using the Morisita-Horn index. TCRdb handled the public reads itself, with Q25 trimming in fastp and clone calling in MiXCR, and kept productive beta chains. Rows merge per CDR3 protein into single entries with the most common DNA and genes. Here the V and J calls rest on TCRdb's processing, not on the authors' analysis. For this sample there are hundreds of thousands of distinct CDR3 sequences; around 38% appear just once. Together, the top ten hold more than 7% of the sample.

Note on this clonotype: Its cognate antigen has yet to be identified. Base qualities are not provided; no much larger clone lies one nucleotide away.

The specimen sequenced was blood. This clonotype originated in a man in his late teens or twenties with Graves' hyperthyroidism. The sequence links TRBV5-1 to TRBJ1-1; the D gene cannot be named for sure. Read as DNA, the sequence is TGCGCCAGCAGCCCTATCGGACCCCGGAACACTGAAGCTTTCTTT. Protein translation: CASSPIGPRNTEAFF.